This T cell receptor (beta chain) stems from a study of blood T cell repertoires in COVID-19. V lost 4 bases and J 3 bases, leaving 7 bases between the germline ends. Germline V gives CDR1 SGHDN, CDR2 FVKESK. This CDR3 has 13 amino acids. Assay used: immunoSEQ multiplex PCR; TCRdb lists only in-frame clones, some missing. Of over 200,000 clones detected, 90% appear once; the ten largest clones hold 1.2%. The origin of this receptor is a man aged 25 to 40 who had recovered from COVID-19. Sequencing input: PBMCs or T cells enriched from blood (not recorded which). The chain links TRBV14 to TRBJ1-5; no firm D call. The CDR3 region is CASSLNFNQPQHF. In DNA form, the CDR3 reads TGTGCCAGCAGCCTTAACTTCAATCAGCCCCAGCATTTT.